These 13 T cell receptor beta chains share one sample of origin, sequenced in a study of blood T cell repertoires in COVID-19. Sequenced by immunoSEQ multiplex PCR; TCRdb stores in-frame clones only, minus some. The data hold roughly 330,000 clones, with roughly 89% observed a single time. The specimen was peripheral blood. The receptors originated from a man aged 30-40 years with COVID-19, enrolled during active disease.

The V and J genes are TRBV6-5 and TRBJ2-7; TRBD1 agrees at 11 bases. Germline V gives CDR1 MNHEY, CDR2 SVGAGI. This CDR3 has 15 amino acids. Losses at the gene ends were 6 bases for V and 2 bases for J; bases not matched to a gene: 6. CDR3 in DNA: TGTGCCAGCAGACCCGGGACAGGGGGGGCCTACGAGCAGTACTTC. Translating gives CASRPGTGGAYEQYF.

The CDR3 loop is CASSPRGRGGRETQYF. The CDR3 DNA sequence: TGTGCCAGCAGCCCCCGAGGGAGGGGGGGCCGGGAGACCCAGTACTTC. The chain links TRBV7-2 to TRBJ2-5, with D possibly TRBD2 on 7 matching bases. Germline values: CDR1 SGHTA, CDR2 FQGNSA. The V and J ends lost 5 bases and 5 bases respectively, with 21 bases between them. The CDR3 length is 16 residues. Full variable domain (missing parts from reference TRBV7-2 and TRBJ2-5): GAGVSQSPSNKVTEKGKDVELRCDPISGHTALYWYRQSLGQGLEFLIYFQGNSAPDKSGLPSDRFSAERTGGSVSTLTIQRTQQEDSAVYLCASSPRGRGGRETQYFGPGTRLLVL.

CDR3 in amino acids: CASSLKPGQGNTGELFF. CDR3 in DNA: TGTGCCAGCAGCCTCAAACCCGGACAGGGGAACACCGGGGAGCTGTTTTTT. The chain is built from TRBV27 and TRBJ2-2, with 8 bases identical to TRBD1. CDR1 MNHEY and CDR2 SMNVEV come from the germline V gene (reference sequence). Losses at the gene ends were 6 bases for V and 1 base for J; bases not matched to a gene: 10. The CDR3 is made up of 17 amino acids.

Notes on this clone: Other DNA sequences in the same sample also yield this CDR3. The chain is built from TRBV9 and TRBJ2-2; 8 positions match TRBD1. Germline V lookup: CDR1 SGDLS, CDR2 YYNGEE. V lost 1 base and J lost 5; bases outside the gene matches: 4. The length of the CDR3 is 15 residues. The DNA of the CDR3 is TGTGCCAGCAGCGTAAGGACAGGGTTTACCGGGGAGCTGTTTTTT. This codes for CASSVRTGFTGELFF.

The chain is built from TRBV28 and TRBJ1-3; 8 bases match TRBD1. This CDR3 region has 16 residues. After removal of 2 bases from V and 4 bases from J, the junction contained 7 bases not matched to a gene. Germline V gene sequence: CDR1 MDHEN, CDR2 SYDVKM. The CDR3 spells CASSLGQGAIGNTIYF. The CDR3 bases are TGTGCCAGCAGTTTAGGGCAGGGGGCAATCGGAAACACCATATATTTT.

This clone was detected only a few times. The rearrangement joins TRBV19 to TRBJ1-1; 8 bases match TRBD1. CDR1 is LNHDA, CDR2 SQIVND, per germline (reference sequence). V shed 3 bases, J shed 6 bases, and the junction held 6 bases outside the gene matches. The CDR3 is made up of 14 amino acids. For the CDR3, the DNA is TGTGCCAGTAGTATCGGACAGGGAACTCCTGAAGCTTTCTTT. Protein product: CASSIGQGTPEAFF.

The chain couples TRBV2 to TRBJ2-7; D gene unclear. This CDR3 is 11 amino acids long. V was cut by 5 bases and J by 3 bases, with 5 bases left in between. The V gene's germline CDR1 is SNHLY and CDR2 FYNNEI. For the CDR3, the DNA is TGTGCCAGCAGTTTTAACTACGAGCAGTACTTC. Translation: CASSFNYEQYF.

Only one count was recorded for this clone. V and J are TRBV5-1 and TRBJ2-7; 11 nucleotides match TRBD2. The CDR3 totals 15 residues. With V trimmed by 6 bases and J by 1 base, 6 bases remained unmatched. Germline values: CDR1 SGHRS, CDR2 YFSETQ. The CDR3 sequence is CASTTGTSGSYEQYF. Here the CDR3 DNA reads TGCGCCAGCACGACCGGGACTAGCGGTTCCTACGAGCAGTACTTC.

The genes are TRBV28 and TRBJ2-7; tentatively, D is TRBD2 (6 bases). The V end lost 6 bases, the J end lost 3 bases, and 18 bases lay between the germline ends. Germline loops: CDR1 MDHEN, CDR2 SYDVKM. CDR3 length: 15 residues. In DNA, the CDR3 is TGTGCCAGCAGCCACGCGACTAGTTTCGTCTACGAGCAGTACTTC. It specifies CASSHATSFVYEQYF.

The genes are TRBV5-1 and TRBJ2-1, with TRBD2 matching over 8 bases. V dropped 4 bases and J dropped 3; count of bases not matched to a gene: 15. Germline CDR1 SGHRS, CDR2 YFSETQ. This CDR3 region has 18 residues. The CDR3 loop reads CASSPPRGAGDFYNEQFF. The DNA of the CDR3 is TGCGCCAGCAGCCCACCAAGGGGAGCGGGAGATTTCTACAATGAGCAGTTCTTC.

This clone was seen once. The genes are TRBV7-9 and TRBJ2-4; the D gene is possibly TRBD1 (7 bases). The CDR3 spans 15 residues. Germline CDR1 reads SEHNR; CDR2 reads FQNEAQ (reference sequence). The ends were cut back, 2 bases at V and 4 bases at J, with 12 bases in the middle. This CDR3 reads CASSLNGGQKNIQYF. In nucleotides, the CDR3 is TGTGCCAGCAGCTTAAACGGGGGACAGAAAAACATTCAGTACTTC.

CDR3 sequence: CASSSGSGLPADTQYF. CDR3 coding DNA: TGTGCCAGCAGCTCCGGCTCGGGACTCCCGGCGGATACGCAGTATTTT. The chain is built from TRBV7-3 and TRBJ2-3; the D gene is possibly TRBD2 (6 bases). This CDR3 comprises 16 residues. The germline V gene has CDR1 SGHTA and CDR2 FQGTGA. V was clipped by 4 bases and J by 6 bases, with 20 bases between them.

This chain joins TRBV19 and TRBJ1-3, with 7 nucleotides matching TRBD1. J gave up 0 bases and V 5 bases, and 4 bases lay outside the gene matches. The CDR3 loop spans 15 amino acids. In germline, CDR1 is LNHDA, CDR2 SQIVND (reference sequence). As DNA, the CDR3 is TGTGCCAGTAGTTTCGGGACAGACTCTGGAAACACCATATATTTT. Translated: CASSFGTDSGNTIYF.